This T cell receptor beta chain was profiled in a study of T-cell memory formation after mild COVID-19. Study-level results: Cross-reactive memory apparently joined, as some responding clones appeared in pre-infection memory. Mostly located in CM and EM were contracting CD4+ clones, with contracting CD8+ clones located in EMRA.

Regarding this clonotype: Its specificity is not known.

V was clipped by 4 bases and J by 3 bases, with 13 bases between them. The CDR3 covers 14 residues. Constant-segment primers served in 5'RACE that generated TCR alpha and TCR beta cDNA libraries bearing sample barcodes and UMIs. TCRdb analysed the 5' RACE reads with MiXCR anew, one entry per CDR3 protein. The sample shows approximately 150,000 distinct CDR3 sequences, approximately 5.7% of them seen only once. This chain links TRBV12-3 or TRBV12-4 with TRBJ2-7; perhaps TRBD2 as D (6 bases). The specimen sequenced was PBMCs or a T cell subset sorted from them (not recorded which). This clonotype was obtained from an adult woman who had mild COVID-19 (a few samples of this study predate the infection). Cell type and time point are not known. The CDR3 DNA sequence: TGTGCCAGCAGTTACGGAGGGATCTTCTACGAGCAGTACTTC. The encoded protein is CASSYGGIFYEQYF.